This entry concerns a single TCR beta chain. A multiplex PCR was run with 60 Vbeta primers and 13 Jbeta primers. Libraries were prepared by immunoSEQ multiplex PCR; TCRdb keeps only in-frame clonotypes and omits some of them. The sample holds some 77,000 clones, around 79% seen once. The CDR3 has 15 residues. The germline V gene encodes CDR1 MNHEY and CDR2 SMNVEV (reference sequence). V lost 5 bases, J lost 8 bases, and 8 bases stayed unmatched. These data originate in a study of cytomegalovirus exposure and HLA in healthy donors. This chain uses TRBV27 with TRBJ2-2, with 10 bases identical to TRBD1. This receptor was obtained from a man aged 25-45 years in good health and CMV-seronegative. Sequencing used PBMCs. This CDR3 is CASSPGTGVSGELFF. CDR3 coding DNA: TGTGCCAGCAGTCCGGGGACAGGGGTTTCAGGGGAGCTGTTTTTT.